This T cell receptor beta chain was sequenced during a study of cytomegalovirus exposure and HLA in healthy donors. Study-level points and caveats: Being productive about 90% or about 30% of the time was typical of most TCR beta V segments in an earlier analysis. Cytomegalovirus-associated status was assigned to some 160 TCR beta chains.

Germline CDR1 reads KGHSH; CDR2 reads LQKENI. The V end lost 3 bases, the J end lost 0 bases, and 9 bases lay between the germline ends. This CDR3 has 15 residues. This clone was detected a few times. Its matching antigen is unknown. The PCR used 60 Vbeta and 13 Jbeta primers. The table came from immunoSEQ multiplex PCR; TCRdb's copy has only in-frame clones and leaves some out. The sample lists around 150,000 clones, 75% to 85% occurring once. This clonotype originated in a man over 45 in good health and CMV-seropositive. The chain is built from TRBV18 and TRBJ1-3, with D possibly being TRBD1 (5 bases). The specimen sequenced was PBMCs. The CDR3 nucleotides read TGTGCCAGCTCACCGGGGCAGAGCTCTGGAAACACCATATATTTT. The encoded protein is CASSPGQSSGNTIYF.